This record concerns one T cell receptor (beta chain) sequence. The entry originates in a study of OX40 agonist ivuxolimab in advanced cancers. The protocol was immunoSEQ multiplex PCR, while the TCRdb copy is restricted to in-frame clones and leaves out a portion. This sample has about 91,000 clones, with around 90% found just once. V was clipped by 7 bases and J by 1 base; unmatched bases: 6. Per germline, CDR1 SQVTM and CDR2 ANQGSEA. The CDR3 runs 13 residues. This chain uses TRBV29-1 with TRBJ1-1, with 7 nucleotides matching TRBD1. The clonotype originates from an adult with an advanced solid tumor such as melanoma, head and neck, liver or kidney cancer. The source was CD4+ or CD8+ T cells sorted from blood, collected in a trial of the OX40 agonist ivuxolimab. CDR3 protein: CSAGQAKNTEAFF. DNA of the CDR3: TGCAGCGCCGGACAGGCCAAGAACACTGAAGCTTTCTTT.